The rows below give T cell receptor beta chains drawn from one sample of a study of Graves' ophthalmopathy and Graves' hyperthyroidism. TCRdb re-derived calls from the multiplex PCR reads in MiXCR, one entry per CDR3 protein. The table has 500,000 to 600,000 distinct CDR3 sequences, about two fifths seen once; the top ten hold over 3.5%. Material: peripheral blood or thyroid tissue (not recorded which). The origin of the receptors is an adult man with Graves' hyperthyroidism. The CDR3 runs from the conserved cysteine through the conserved F or W. A D gene is named only where the DNA matches it firmly. Only some rows state a clone size, as once, few, many or a class for expanded clones.

V: TRBV10-1
size: .
J: TRBJ2-7
D: .
CDR3: CASSGRQGTNYEQYF
DNA: TGCGCCAGCAGTGGTCGGCAGGGGACAAACTACGAGCAGTACTTC

V: TRBV5-1
size: many
J: TRBJ1-4
D: TRBD1
CDR3: CASSSTGKFNEKLFF
DNA: TGCGCCAGCAGCTCGACAGGGAAATTTAATGAAAAACTGTTTTTT

V: TRBV19
size: many
J: TRBJ2-5
D: TRBD2
CDR3: CASSLLAGEETQYF
DNA: TGTGCCAGTAGCCTACTAGCGGGGGAAGAGACCCAGTACTTC

V: TRBV7-2
size: .
J: TRBJ2-7
D: .
CDR3: CASSLGPTPPYEQYF
DNA: TGTGCCAGCAGCTTAGGGCCTACTCCCCCCTACGAGCAGTACTTC

V: TRBV12-3/TRBV12-4
size: many
J: TRBJ2-7
D: .
CDR3: CASRWEEGPTYEQYF
DNA: TGTGCCAGCAGATGGGAGGAGGGCCCCACCTACGAGCAGTACTTC

V: TRBV5-8
size: .
J: TRBJ2-7
D: TRBD2
CDR3: CASPGGGPYEQYF
DNA: TGTGCCAGCCCGGGGGGAGGGCCCTACGAGCAGTACTTC

V: TRBV15
size: .
J: TRBJ2-3
D: TRBD2
CDR3: CATLAGETNTQYF
DNA: TGTGCCACCCTGGCGGGAGAAACGAATACGCAGTATTTT

V: TRBV15
size: many
J: TRBJ1-5
D: .
CDR3: CATSGGRNNQPQHF
DNA: TGTGCCACCAGCGGAGGACGGAACAATCAGCCCCAGCATTTT

V: TRBV25-1
size: .
J: TRBJ2-7
D: .
CDR3: CASIGGVAYEQYF
DNA: TGTGCCAGCATCGGGGGTGTCGCCTACGAGCAGTACTTC

V: TRBV9
size: .
J: TRBJ1-3
D: TRBD1
CDR3: CASSRSEGTASGNTIYF
DNA: TGTGCCAGCAGCCGTAGCGAGGGGACAGCCTCTGGAAACACCATATATTTT

V: TRBV29-1
size: .
J: TRBJ1-1
D: .
CDR3: CSAGLGNTEAFF
DNA: TGCAGCGCGGGACTGGGGAACACTGAAGCTTTCTTT

V: TRBV29-1
size: many
J: TRBJ2-7
D: .
CDR3: CSVEEEVGLGYEQYF
DNA: TGCAGCGTTGAAGAGGAGGTAGGCTTGGGCTACGAGCAGTACTTC

V: TRBV2
size: many
J: TRBJ1-3
D: .
CDR3: CASSEGSTSGNTIYF
DNA: TGTGCCAGCAGTGAGGGCAGTACATCTGGAAACACCATATATTTT

V: TRBV6-5
size: .
J: TRBJ2-7
D: TRBD1
CDR3: CASRDRGPYEQYF
DNA: TGTGCCAGCAGGGACAGGGGGCCTTACGAGCAGTACTTC

V: TRBV7-9
size: many
J: TRBJ2-5
D: .
CDR3: CASSQRTSDQETQYF
DNA: TGTGCCAGCAGCCAGAGGACATCAGACCAAGAGACCCAGTACTTC

V: TRBV19
size: few
J: TRBJ2-3
D: .
CDR3: CASRDSSAGTDTQYF
DNA: TGTGCCAGTAGGGACAGTTCCGCTGGCACAGATACGCAGTATTTT

V: TRBV10-3
size: many
J: TRBJ2-2
D: .
CDR3: CAIERAGELFF
DNA: TGTGCCATCGAGAGAGCCGGGGAGCTGTTTTTT

V: TRBV24-1
size: .
J: TRBJ1-5
D: .
CDR3: CATSDFKGNQPQHF
DNA: TGTGCCACCAGTGATTTCAAGGGGAATCAGCCCCAGCATTTT

V: TRBV7-9
size: many
J: TRBJ1-1
D: .
CDR3: CASSLEGRATEAFF
DNA: TGTGCCAGCAGCTTAGAGGGCAGGGCCACTGAAGCTTTCTTT

V: TRBV10-3
size: .
J: TRBJ1-6
D: .
CDR3: CAISRQGRGSPLHF
DNA: TGTGCCATCTCGAGGCAGGGGCGAGGTTCACCCCTCCACTTT

V: TRBV7-9
size: many
J: TRBJ2-6
D: .
CDR3: CASSTDSPSSGANVLTF
DNA: TGTGCCAGCAGTACTGACAGTCCCTCTTCTGGGGCCAACGTCCTGACTTTC

V: TRBV29-1
size: .
J: TRBJ1-2
D: TRBD1
CDR3: CSRDRTGDNYGYTF
DNA: TGCAGCAGAGATCGGACAGGAGATAACTATGGCTACACCTTC

V: TRBV5-1
size: many
J: TRBJ1-1
D: TRBD1
CDR3: CASSPRGQEITEAFF
DNA: TGCGCCAGCAGCCCGCGGGGACAGGAAATCACTGAAGCTTTCTTT

V: TRBV15
size: many
J: TRBJ2-7
D: .
CDR3: CATSRDTTATYEQYF
DNA: TGTGCCACCAGCAGAGATACGACAGCTACCTACGAGCAGTACTTC

V: TRBV12-3/TRBV12-4
size: .
J: TRBJ2-5
D: TRBD2
CDR3: CASSLSRAGGRGGETQYF
DNA: TGTGCCAGCAGTTTATCCCGCGCCGGCGGGAGAGGAGGGGAGACCCAGTACTTC

V: TRBV20-1
size: .
J: TRBJ2-3
D: .
CDR3: CSARDGKGEEDTQYF
DNA: TGCAGTGCTAGAGATGGAAAGGGGGAGGAAGATACGCAGTATTTT

V: TRBV29-1
size: .
J: TRBJ2-3
D: .
CDR3: CSVGDRTDTQYF
DNA: TGCAGCGTTGGGGACCGCACAGATACGCAGTATTTT

V: TRBV2
size: .
J: TRBJ1-2
D: .
CDR3: CASSGTYGYTF
DNA: TGTGCCAGCAGTGGGACTTATGGCTACACCTTC

V: TRBV7-2
size: few
J: TRBJ2-2
D: TRBD1
CDR3: CASSQAGTGGLGELFF
DNA: TGTGCCAGCAGCCAAGCCGGGACAGGGGGCCTCGGGGAGCTGTTTTTT

V: TRBV19
size: many
J: TRBJ1-2
D: .
CDR3: CASSTTQGYYGYTF
DNA: TGTGCCAGTAGTACAACGCAGGGATACTATGGCTACACCTTC

V: TRBV19
size: .
J: TRBJ1-6
D: TRBD1
CDR3: CASSPSTGDGSPLHF
DNA: TGTGCCAGTAGTCCTTCCACAGGGGACGGCTCACCCCTCCACTTT

V: TRBV10-3
size: .
J: TRBJ1-2
D: .
CDR3: CAIRGSNYGYTF
DNA: TGTGCCATCAGGGGCTCTAACTATGGCTACACCTTC

V: TRBV29-1
size: few
J: TRBJ2-5
D: .
CDR3: CSVVPKSIGETQYF
DNA: TGCAGCGTTGTCCCCAAGAGCATTGGGGAGACCCAGTACTTC

V: TRBV12-3/TRBV12-4
size: many
J: TRBJ1-5
D: .
CDR3: CASSSQEQRQPQHF
DNA: TGTGCCAGCAGTTCCCAAGAACAACGGCAGCCCCAGCATTTT

V: TRBV12-3/TRBV12-4
size: many
J: TRBJ2-7
D: TRBD2
CDR3: CASSPGLAGFSIEQYF
DNA: TGTGCCAGCAGTCCAGGACTAGCGGGATTTTCAATCGAGCAGTACTTC

V: TRBV15
size: .
J: TRBJ1-3
D: .
CDR3: CATSSSGTAGNTIYF
DNA: TGTGCCACCAGCAGCTCCGGGACGGCCGGAAACACCATATATTTT

V: TRBV27
size: few
J: TRBJ2-7
D: TRBD1
CDR3: CASSLGTALTYEQYF
DNA: TGTGCCAGCAGTCTTGGGACAGCTCTAACCTACGAGCAGTACTTC

V: TRBV29-1
size: many
J: TRBJ2-2
D: TRBD2
CDR3: CSGGLAGAAGELFF
DNA: TGCAGCGGCGGACTAGCGGGAGCGGCCGGGGAGCTGTTTTTT

V: TRBV6-6
size: few
J: TRBJ1-5
D: .
CDR3: CASSSPGIQHF
DNA: TGTGCCAGCAGTTCCCCCGGGATCCAGCATTTT

V: TRBV20-1
size: many
J: TRBJ1-4
D: TRBD1
CDR3: CSANHRTGFNEKLFF
DNA: TGCAGTGCTAACCATAGGACAGGGTTTAATGAAAAACTGTTTTTT

V: TRBV29-1
size: .
J: TRBJ2-3
D: .
CDR3: CSVGGDRTLADTQYF
DNA: TGCAGCGTCGGCGGGGACCGGACACTGGCAGATACGCAGTATTTT

V: TRBV6-2/TRBV6-3
size: many
J: TRBJ2-7
D: .
CDR3: CASSYSAGSTYEQYF
DNA: TGTGCCAGCAGTTACTCGGCAGGGTCGACATACGAGCAGTACTTC

V: TRBV5-1
size: .
J: TRBJ2-3
D: .
CDR3: CASSPSVRAEATDTQYF
DNA: TGCGCCAGCAGCCCATCGGTCCGGGCAGAAGCCACAGATACGCAGTATTTT

V: TRBV7-2
size: few
J: TRBJ2-1
D: .
CDR3: CASSLTDNEQFF
DNA: TGTGCCAGCAGCTTAACCGACAATGAGCAGTTCTTC

V: TRBV14
size: many
J: TRBJ2-5
D: TRBD2
CDR3: CASSQGLLAGETQYF
DNA: TGTGCCAGCAGCCAAGGTCTACTAGCGGGAGAGACCCAGTACTTC

V: TRBV12-3/TRBV12-4
size: many
J: TRBJ1-1
D: TRBD1
CDR3: CASSYQTGTGLTEAFF
DNA: TGTGCCAGCAGTTACCAAACCGGGACAGGGCTCACTGAAGCTTTCTTT

V: TRBV20-1
size: .
J: TRBJ2-7
D: TRBD2
CDR3: CSAPAGTSGGRQYF
DNA: TGCAGTGCGCCCGCCGGGACTAGCGGGGGTCGGCAGTACTTC

V: TRBV25-1
size: many
J: TRBJ1-2
D: .
CDR3: CASSESGQTYGYTF
DNA: TGTGCCAGCAGTGAATCCGGACAGACTTATGGCTACACCTTC

V: TRBV11-2
size: .
J: TRBJ2-2
D: TRBD2
CDR3: CASSLGWSGGSHTGELFF
DNA: TGTGCCAGCAGCTTAGGCTGGAGCGGGGGGTCCCACACCGGGGAGCTGTTTTTT

V: TRBV4-1
size: .
J: TRBJ2-2
D: TRBD1
CDR3: CASSQPGQGPGELFF
DNA: TGCGCCAGCAGCCAACCGGGACAGGGTCCCGGGGAGCTGTTTTTT

V: TRBV9
size: .
J: TRBJ2-2
D: TRBD1
CDR3: CASSLSRGQGARGTGELFF
DNA: TGTGCCAGCAGCCTTTCGAGAGGACAGGGGGCGCGGGGCACCGGGGAGCTGTTTTTT

V: TRBV9
size: .
J: TRBJ2-4
D: TRBD1
CDR3: CASSAQGAVDIQYF
DNA: TGTGCCAGCAGCGCGCAGGGGGCGGTGGACATTCAGTACTTC

V: TRBV3-1
size: .
J: TRBJ2-7
D: .
CDR3: CASGDIYEQYF
DNA: TGTGCCAGCGGTGACATATACGAGCAGTACTTC

V: TRBV5-1
size: many
J: TRBJ1-2
D: .
CDR3: CASSLPAGNGYTF
DNA: TGCGCCAGCAGCTTGCCGGCAGGGAATGGCTACACCTTC

V: TRBV7-2
size: many
J: TRBJ1-4
D: .
CDR3: CASSLDGRGEKLFF
DNA: TGTGCCAGCAGCTTAGATGGACGGGGGGAAAAACTGTTTTTT